This T cell receptor beta chain came from a study of T-cell reconstitution after alpha-beta-depleted transplantation in children. Researchers prepared the TCRbeta library using unique molecular identifiers, the study reports. Using its own MiXCR run on the PCR reads, TCRdb lists one record per CDR3 protein. The sample gives around 270,000 distinct CDR3 sequences, roughly 9.1% of which show up once; around 7.5% is in the top ten. This CDR3 is built from 12 residues. Germline CDR1 reads MDHEN; CDR2 reads SYDVKM. V lost 6 bases and J 3 bases, leaving 8 bases between the germline ends. This clonotype occurred many times.

Sample: PBMCs, taken before TCRalphabeta/CD19-depleted stem cell transplant. This TCR was sampled from a boy less than two years old with acute myeloid leukemia, due to receive a stem cell transplant. The chain couples TRBV28 to TRBJ1-2; no firm D call. For the CDR3, the DNA is TGTGCCAGCAGATCAACATACTATGGCTACACCTTC. Translation: CASRSTYYGYTF.